This TCR beta chain was recovered during a study of neurological immune-mediated disorders. This clonotype was observed many times. TCRdb reprocessed the 5' RACE reads via MiXCR and lists one record per CDR3 protein. The repertoire consists of about 74,000 distinct CDR3 sequences, with 5.2% occurring once and the leading ten covering roughly 7.4%. Germline assignment: CDR1 SNHLY and CDR2 FYNNEI. The V and J ends lost 6 bases and 4 bases respectively, with 14 bases between them. CDR3 length: 14 amino acids. This rearrangement joins TRBV2 to TRBJ2-3, with a weak D call TRBD2 (5 bases). The specimen sequenced was PBMCs. The sequence was obtained from a man between 18 and 35 years old with multiple sclerosis. This chain's CDR3 is CASRDFAKSDTQYF. CDR3 DNA sequence: TGTGCCAGCAGGGACTTCGCTAAGTCAGATACGCAGTATTTT.